This entry lists 8 T cell receptor beta chains sequenced from one sample in a study of CD4 and CD8 cells across lung adenocarcinoma regions. TCRdb itself ran the PCR reads through MiXCR, one entry per CDR3 protein. The sample consists of some 20,000 distinct CDR3 sequences, 50% to 55% of them appearing once. What was sequenced was CD8+ T cells from the center of a lung tumor. The receptor set was obtained from a female donor with lung adenocarcinoma. The CD4 and CD8 labels of this study may be unreliable.

This clonotype has a count of ten or more. The genes are TRBV6-4 and TRBJ2-3; 9 positions agree with TRBD2. The CDR3 consists of 14 residues. The V gene end was trimmed by 0 bases and the J gene end by 7 bases; junction bases not matched to a gene: 2. Germline V gene data show CDR1 as MRHNA and CDR2 as SNTAGT. The CDR3 DNA reads TGTGCCAGCAGTGACTCTAGCGGGAGTAATACGCAGTATTTT. It translates to CASSDSSGSNTQYF.

The V call is TRBV28, the J call TRBJ2-3, with 13 nucleotides matching TRBD2. Losses at the gene ends were 6 bases for V and 4 bases for J; bases not matched to a gene: 10. This CDR3 region has 17 residues. The germline CDR1 and CDR2 sequences are MDHEN and SYDVKM. CDR3 nucleotide sequence: TGTGCCAGCAGAACAAATGGACTAGCGGGAGCCGCAGATACGCAGTATTTT. Translating gives CASRTNGLAGAADTQYF.

In its sample, this clonotype was seen a few times. This chain links TRBV9 with TRBJ1-1, with TRBD1 matching over 7 bases. Trimming took 3 bases from V and 6 from J; bases not matched to a gene: 8. Germline V gene data show CDR1 as SGDLS and CDR2 as YYNGEE. This CDR3 comprises 14 residues. The CDR3 protein is CASSATGGTAEAFF. CDR3 nucleotide sequence: TGTGCCAGCAGCGCCACCGGAGGGACAGCTGAAGCTTTCTTT.

At least ten counts were recorded for this clonotype. The V gene is TRBV7-9, the J gene TRBJ2-1, with TRBD2 matching over 14 bases. Germline loops: CDR1 SEHNR, CDR2 FQNEAQ (reference sequence). The V segment lost 3 bases and the J segment 7 bases; nucleotides outside the gene matches: 17. The CDR3 runs 20 residues. The CDR3: CASSFPEGNAGTSGSNEQFF. The CDR3 DNA follows: TGTGCCAGCAGCTTTCCCGAGGGAAATGCCGGGACTAGCGGGAGTAATGAGCAGTTCTTC.

The chain uses TRBV12-3 or TRBV12-4 and TRBJ2-2; D not certain. The CDR3 covers 14 residues. Trimming removed 4 bases from V and 7 bases from J, with 13 bases in between. CDR3 nucleotide sequence: TGTGCCAGCAGTTCCGGGCTGGACGGCGGGGAGCTGTTTTTT. It translates to CASSSGLDGGELFF.

Concerning this clonotype itself: Germline is not matched at one junction end, which may reflect a read error. J is TRBJ2-3 and V is TRBV12-3 or TRBV12-4; a possible D gene is TRBD2 (6 bases). The CDR3 loop spans 18 amino acids. CDR3 DNA: TGTGCCAGCAGCAACCCGGGGACCGGGGGTCTTGGCCCAGAGACGCAGTACTTT. Translation: CASSNPGTGGLGPETQYF.

Regarding this clonotype: One end of the junction varies from germline; a read error may be responsible. This chain links TRBV27 with TRBJ2-5, with a weak D call TRBD2 (6 bases). There are 15 residues in the CDR3. CDR1 is MNHEY, CDR2 SMNVEV, per germline (reference sequence). CDR3 nucleotide sequence: TGTGCCGGGAGGCCCCGGGGTAGTGACACAGAGACCCAGTATTTC. Translated: CAGRPRGSDTETQYF.

This clonotype was recorded at least ten times. The chain is built from TRBV27 and TRBJ2-5; the D is unclear. Germline V gene data show CDR1 as MNHEY and CDR2 as SMNVEV (reference sequence). V shed 2 bases and J shed 5 bases, with 0 bases lying between them. The CDR3 consists of 10 residues. This CDR3 reads CASSLETQYF. The CDR3 coding sequence is TGTGCCAGCAGTTTAGAGACCCAGTACTTC.